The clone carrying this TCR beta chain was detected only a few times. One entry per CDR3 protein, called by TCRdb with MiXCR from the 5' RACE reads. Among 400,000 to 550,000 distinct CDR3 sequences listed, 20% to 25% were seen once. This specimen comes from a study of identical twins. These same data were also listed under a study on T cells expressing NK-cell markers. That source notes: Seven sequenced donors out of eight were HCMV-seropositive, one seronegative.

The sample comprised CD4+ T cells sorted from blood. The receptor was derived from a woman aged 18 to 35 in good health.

CDR3 sequence (DNA): TGCAGTGCTGGGAGGGGCGTAGCGGGGGTCCTAGCCAAAAACATTCAGTACTTC. Protein sequence: CSAGRGVAGVLAKNIQYF. The chain has TRBV20-1 and TRBJ2-4; TRBD2 agrees at 9 bases. In germline, CDR1 is DFQATT, CDR2 SNEGSKA (reference sequence). V lost 5 bases to trimming and J lost 0 bases; unmatched junction nucleotides: 14. There are 18 residues in the CDR3.